The 26 T cell receptor beta chains in this list originate from one sample, sequenced in a study of T-cell reconstitution after alpha-beta-depleted transplantation in children. Unique molecular identifiers were used to barcode this TCRbeta library. MiXCR, applied by TCRdb to the PCR reads, yields one record per CDR3 protein. The table lists hundreds of thousands of distinct CDR3 sequences, more than 10% of them singletons, with over 2.5% in the top ten. Here the sequenced sample was PBMCs from the stem cell graft donor, taken from the stem cell graft. The receptors here all came from a human donor who donated a stem cell graft to a child with acute lymphoblastic leukemia.

This clonotype has ten or more counts. The J gene is TRBJ1-5, the V gene TRBV12-3 or TRBV12-4; 9 bases fit TRBD1. The trim removed 5 bases at V and 5 bases at J, leaving 7 bases unmatched. This CDR3 has 15 residues. Here the CDR3 reads CASSLGQGFHQPQHF. The CDR3 nucleotides read TGTGCCAGCAGTCTCGGACAGGGGTTTCATCAGCCCCAGCATTTT.

On this clonotype: A single base separates this from a much larger clone, so it may be a read error. This rearrangement joins TRBV5-5 to TRBJ2-5; the match to TRBD1 covers 7 bases. The CDR3 loop spans 13 amino acids. Germline CDR1 reads SGHKS; CDR2 reads YYEKEE (reference sequence). Here the CDR3 reads CASSSDRPESQYF. The CDR3 DNA reads TGTGCCAGCAGCTCGGACAGGCCAGAGAGCCAGTACTTC.

This clonotype came up many times. This chain links TRBV20-1 with TRBJ2-3; tentative D call: TRBD1 (6 bases). V lost 0 bases and J 4 bases, leaving 14 bases between the germline ends. Germline V gene sequence: CDR1 DFQATT, CDR2 SNEGSKA (reference sequence). The CDR3 runs to 15 residues. The CDR3 loop reads CSARDMDSPPDTQYF. CDR3 in DNA: TGCAGTGCTAGAGATATGGACAGTCCCCCAGATACGCAGTATTTT.

This clonotype has more than one count but fewer than ten. This CDR3 reads CASNSDQETQYF. The CDR3, as DNA: TGCGCCAGCAATTCCGACCAAGAGACCCAGTACTTC. This chain links TRBV5-1 with TRBJ2-5; D unresolved. The germline V and J ends were trimmed by 6 bases and 0 bases, with 6 bases remaining between them. The CDR3 runs to 12 residues. Germline CDR1 reads SGHRS; CDR2 reads YFSETQ.

This clonotype was observed many times. This chain uses TRBV29-1 with TRBJ2-7; D uncertain. Deletions cut 5 bases from V and 4 bases from J, with 21 bases between. CDR1 is SQVTM, CDR2 ANQGSEA, per germline. The CDR3 contains 15 residues. In DNA form, the CDR3 reads TGCAGCGTTCAAGGGCGTGAGGAAAGAGGATACGAGCAGTACTTC. This codes for CSVQGREERGYEQYF.

In its sample, this clonotype was seen many times. CDR3 protein: CASSLAGRDVYGYTF. The CDR3 DNA reads TGTGCCAGCAGTTTGGCCGGCAGGGACGTCTATGGCTACACCTTC. This chain joins TRBV12-3 or TRBV12-4 and TRBJ1-2; possibly TRBD1 for D (5 bases). There are 15 residues in the CDR3. V lost 3 bases to trimming and J lost 4 bases, with 15 bases between them.

This chain links TRBV5-1 with TRBJ2-5; D may be TRBD1 (5 bases). V gave up 2 bases and J gave up 7 bases, with 15 bases separating them. The CDR3 runs to 14 residues. Germline V gene lookup returns CDR1 SGHRS and CDR2 YFSETQ. The CDR3 protein is CASSFGQGSGTQYF. CDR3 DNA: TGCGCCAGCAGCTTTGGGCAGGGCTCGGGGACCCAGTACTTC.

The chain links TRBV13 to TRBJ2-1; 12 bases are a match to TRBD1. The germline gives CDR1 PRHDT, CDR2 FYEKMQ (reference sequence). Unmatched junction bases numbered 15, after V lost 5 bases and J lost 7 bases. This CDR3 is 18 amino acids long. The CDR3 DNA is TGTGCCAGCAGCCATTCCGGGACAGGGGGCTGGGCCGGGAATGAGCAGTTCTTC. It is translated as CASSHSGTGGWAGNEQFF.

In this sample, this clonotype turned up many times. The chain carries TRBV10-3 and TRBJ2-5; D is unresolved. Per the germline V gene, CDR1 is ENHRY and CDR2 is SYGVKD. The CDR3 extends over 12 amino acids. Deletions cut 6 bases from V and 0 bases from J, with 5 bases between. CDR3 coding DNA: TGTGCCATCAGCGTGGACCAAGAGACCCAGTACTTC. Translating gives CAISVDQETQYF.

This chain uses TRBV3-1 with TRBJ2-2; TRBD2 matches 8 bases. In germline, CDR1 is LGHDT, CDR2 YNNKEL (reference sequence). CDR3 size: 15 residues. V gave up 11 bases and J gave up 5 bases; unmatched junction bases: 13. DNA for the CDR3: TGTGCCTGCTGCTACGGGGGGGCGAGGACCGGGGAGCTGTTTTTT. It specifies CACCYGGARTGELFF.

This clonotype was picked up many times. CDR3 DNA: TGCGCCAGCAGCCCATCGACAGGGGGAAAAACTGAAGCTTTCTTT. Translation: CASSPSTGGKTEAFF. The chain links TRBV4-3 to TRBJ1-1; TRBD1 matches at 9 bases. Germline CDR1 and CDR2: LGHNA and YSLEER. The CDR3 length is 15 residues. The V and J ends lost 4 bases and 5 bases, in that order; junction bases with no gene match: 8.

This clonotype showed up many times. The chain is built from TRBV5-6 and TRBJ2-1; TRBD2 agrees at 11 bases. The CDR3 runs 15 residues. The germline V gene has CDR1 SGHDT and CDR2 YYEEEE. V lost 5 bases and J lost 2; bases outside the gene matches: 3. The CDR3 DNA sequence: TGTGCCAGCAGTTTTAGCGGGAGGGCCTACAATGAGCAGTTCTTC. Amino acid sequence: CASSFSGRAYNEQFF.

This clonotype appeared many times. V and J are TRBV5-1 and TRBJ2-7; 7 nucleotides agree with TRBD1. V lost 4 bases to trimming and J lost 4 bases; unmatched junction nucleotides: 11. There are 15 residues in the CDR3. CDR1 SGHRS and CDR2 YFSETQ come from the germline V gene. Here the CDR3 reads CASSTTPGQQYEQYF. CDR3 sequence (DNA): TGCGCCAGCAGCACGACGCCGGGACAGCAGTACGAGCAGTACTTC. The full variable domain, its missing parts supplied by reference TRBV5-1 and TRBJ2-7, is KAGVTQTPRYLIKTRGQQVTLSCSPISGHRSVSWYQQTPGQGLQFLFEYFSETQRNKGNFPGRFSGRQFSNSRSEMNVSTLELGDSALYLCASSTTPGQQYEQYFGPGTRLTVT.

This clonotype was found many times. The chain employs TRBV6-1 and TRBJ2-2, with TRBD1 as a possible D gene (6 bases). This CDR3 region has 14 residues. Germline V gives CDR1 MNHNS, CDR2 SASEGT. V dropped 7 bases and J dropped 1 base, with 10 bases sitting between them. The chain's CDR3 is CASIEGQNTGELFF. The CDR3 nucleotides are TGTGCCAGCATAGAGGGACAGAACACCGGGGAGCTGTTTTTT.

In this sample, this clonotype turned up many times. The chain is built from TRBV7-8 and TRBJ1-2, with 7 bases that match TRBD1. Losses at the gene ends were 5 bases for V and 4 bases for J; bases not matched to a gene: 7. Germline values: CDR1 SGHVS, CDR2 FQNEAQ. CDR3 size: 14 residues. The DNA for the CDR3 is TGTGCCAGCAGCCCTGACAGGGTGAGCTATGGCTACACCTTC. Protein product: CASSPDRVSYGYTF.

This chain connects TRBV5-1 to TRBJ2-7; 10 bases match TRBD2. The ends lost 4 bases at V and 1 base at J; junction bases unmatched: 11. CDR1 is SGHRS and CDR2 is YFSETQ in the germline V gene. The CDR3 runs to 17 residues. Here the CDR3 DNA reads TGCGCCAGCAGCCCGATGGGAGCGGGAGGGGATTCCTACGAGCAGTACTTC. Its translation is CASSPMGAGGDSYEQYF.

The J gene is TRBJ2-3, the V gene TRBV5-1; TRBD1 agrees at 8 bases. This CDR3 is built from 15 residues. Per germline, CDR1 SGHRS and CDR2 YFSETQ. V shed 0 bases and J 6 bases; nucleotides not matched to a gene: 6. The CDR3: CASSLGTGFPDTQYF. The CDR3 region has the DNA TGCGCCAGCAGCTTGGGGACAGGGTTCCCGGATACGCAGTATTTT.

This clonotype has a count of ten or more. The rearrangement links TRBV29-1 to TRBJ1-1, with D unclear. Germline CDR1 SQVTM, CDR2 ANQGSEA. The CDR3 runs to 14 residues. Trimming shortened V by 5 bases and J by 7 bases, and 20 bases separated the two germline ends. The CDR3 nucleotides are TGCAGCGTTTGCCAGCTCGGCAGCATTCATGAAGCTTTCTTT. It is translated as CSVCQLGSIHEAFF.

In this sample, this clonotype turned up many times. CDR3 DNA sequence: TGTGCCAGCAGTCGCACAGGGCCCCAAGGCTACACCTTC. Amino acids: CASSRTGPQGYTF. V gene TRBV28 combines with J gene TRBJ1-2; a weak D match, TRBD1 (6 bases). Germline-derived CDR1 and CDR2 are MDHEN and SYDVKM. Trimming stripped 5 bases from V and 8 bases from J, with 15 bases between. The length of the CDR3 is 13 residues.

The rearrangement joins TRBV5-1 to TRBJ2-7, with 10 nucleotides matching TRBD1. This CDR3 region has 15 residues. Per germline, CDR1 SGHRS and CDR2 YFSETQ. J lost 5 bases, V lost 4 bases, and 9 bases had no gene match. The chain's CDR3 is CASSNRDRGVDEQYF. Written as DNA, the CDR3 is TGCGCCAGCAGCAACAGGGACAGGGGAGTAGACGAGCAGTACTTC.

Ten or more counts support this clonotype. V and J are TRBV7-9 and TRBJ2-7; D call uncertain. With 1 base removed from V and 0 bases from J, the gap between germline ends came to 10 bases. CDR1 and CDR2 (germline): SEHNR, FQNEAQ (reference sequence). The CDR3 extends over 15 amino acids. CDR3 in DNA: TGTGCCAGCAGCTTAGTTGACCGGAACTCCTACGAGCAGTACTTC. It encodes CASSLVDRNSYEQYF.

This clonotype has at least ten counts. The chain employs TRBV13 and TRBJ2-3; a possible D gene is TRBD2 (5 bases). Trimming took off 5 bases at V and 5 bases at J, with 17 bases between the two ends. In germline, CDR1 is PRHDT, CDR2 FYEKMQ (reference sequence). The CDR3 sequence is 15 residues long. CDR3 sequence: CASSPYLAERDTQYF. CDR3 nucleotide sequence: TGTGCCAGCAGCCCCTATCTAGCAGAGCGAGATACGCAGTATTTT.

This clonotype was observed at least ten times. The chain employs TRBV24-1 and TRBJ2-2, with 8 bases lining up with TRBD1. V dropped 4 bases and J dropped 5; count of bases not matched to a gene: 17. Germline CDR1 is KGHDR and CDR2 is SFDVKD. The CDR3 spans 19 residues. The CDR3 sequence is CATSDLASFRGPSTGELFF. The CDR3 DNA is TGTGCCACCAGTGACCTAGCGTCATTCAGGGGGCCGAGTACCGGGGAGCTGTTTTTT.

The sample holds many counts of this clonotype. The rearrangement joins TRBV19 to TRBJ2-6; 13 bases are a match to TRBD2. The CDR3 runs to 18 residues. The junction had 7 bases not matched to a gene; V was cut back by 5 bases and J by 3 bases. Looked up from germline, CDR1 is LNHDA and CDR2 is SQIVND (reference sequence). The CDR3 region has the DNA TGTGCCAGTAGTTTTAGACTAGCGGGAGGACTTGGGGCCAACGTCCTGACTTTC. Protein: CASSFRLAGGLGANVLTF. Full variable domain (missing parts from reference TRBV19 and TRBJ2-6): DGGITQSPKYLFRKEGQNVTLSCEQNLNHDAMYWYRQDPGQGLRLIYYSQIVNDFQKGDIAEGYSVSREKKESFPLTVTSAQKNPTAFYLCASSFRLAGGLGANVLTFGAGSRLTVL.

This clonotype was picked up many times. The V gene is TRBV20-1, the J gene TRBJ2-1; 8 bases match TRBD2. The length of the CDR3 is 14 residues. CDR1 DFQATT and CDR2 SNEGSKA come from the germline V gene (reference sequence). V lost 6 bases and J lost 3; bases outside the gene matches: 7. The CDR3 DNA reads TGCAGTGCAGGAGCGGGGGAGAACTACAATGAGCAGTTCTTC. Residues: CSAGAGENYNEQFF.

Many counts were recorded for this clonotype. The CDR3 protein is CASAGQTNQPQHF. CDR3 nucleotide sequence: TGTGCCAGCGCCGGACAGACTAATCAGCCCCAGCATTTT. V and J are TRBV7-9 and TRBJ1-5, with D perhaps matching TRBD1 (6 bases). This CDR3 is 13 amino acids long. CDR1 is SEHNR, CDR2 FQNEAQ, per germline (reference sequence). The V gene lost 8 bases and the J gene lost 4 bases, with 12 bases spanning the gap.